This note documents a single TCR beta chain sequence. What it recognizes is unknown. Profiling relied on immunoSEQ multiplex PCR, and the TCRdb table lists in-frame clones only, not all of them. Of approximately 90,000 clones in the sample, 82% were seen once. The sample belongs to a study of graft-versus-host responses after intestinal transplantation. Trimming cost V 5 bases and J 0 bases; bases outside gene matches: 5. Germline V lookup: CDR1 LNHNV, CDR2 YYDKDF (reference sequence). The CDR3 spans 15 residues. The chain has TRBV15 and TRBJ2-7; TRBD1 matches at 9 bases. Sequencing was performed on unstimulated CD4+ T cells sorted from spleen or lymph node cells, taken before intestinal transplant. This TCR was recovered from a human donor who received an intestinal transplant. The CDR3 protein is CATSSQTGGSYEQYF. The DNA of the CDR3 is TGTGCCACCAGCTCCCAGACAGGGGGCTCCTACGAGCAGTACTTC.